The present T cell receptor beta chain was sequenced within a study of blood T cells in healthy people across ages. The use of a sample-barcoded 5' primer and a J-beta primer mix characterized a second PCR of 7 to 11 cycles. TCRdb independently ran MiXCR on the 5' RACE reads; one entry per CDR3 protein. The repertoire holds 2 million or so distinct CDR3 sequences, with about 50% as singletons. This TCR came from a woman in her forties in good health. The sample comprised blood.

The CDR3 sequence: CASSLGGHPTYSSYGYTF. The CDR3 DNA is TGTGCCAGCAGCTTAGGGGGCCATCCAACGTACTCGAGTTATGGCTACACCTTC. J is TRBJ1-2 and V is TRBV13; D gene uncertain. This CDR3 contains 18 residues. Deletions cut 0 bases from V and 5 bases from J, with 22 bases between. CDR1 and CDR2 (germline): PRHDT, FYEKMQ (reference sequence).